Each of the 20 T cell receptor beta chains below was sequenced from the same sample in a study of blood T cells in healthy people across ages. The use of a sample-barcoded 5' primer and a J-beta primer mix characterized a second PCR of roughly 6 to 12 cycles. In TCRdb, the 5' RACE reads were re-called with MiXCR into one record per CDR3 protein. This table has about 830,000 distinct CDR3 sequences, 60% to 80% appearing once. Input material: blood. These TCRs come from a man aged 25-45 years in good health.

The chain joins TRBV7-8 to TRBJ1-4; D is unresolved. The CDR3 runs 14 residues. Trimming stripped 5 bases from V and 12 bases from J, with 19 bases between. In germline, CDR1 is SGHVS, CDR2 FQNEAQ. The CDR3 DNA reads TGTGCCAGCAGCCCGTGGACTAACGCCTGGGAACTGTTTTTT. It is translated as CASSPWTNAWELFF.

V gene TRBV20-1 combines with J gene TRBJ2-1; TRBD2 might be the D (5 bases). The V gene lost 6 bases and the J gene lost 5 bases, with 20 bases spanning the gap. The CDR3 contains 15 residues. Germline CDR1 and CDR2: DFQATT and SNEGSKA (reference sequence). This CDR3 reads CSAQRAVNWNNEQFF. CDR3 bases: TGCAGTGCCCAGAGAGCGGTGAATTGGAACAATGAGCAGTTCTTC.

CDR3 in amino acids: CASSIGGGPYQETQYF. The CDR3 DNA reads as TGTGCCAGCAGCATTGGCGGGGGGCCTTACCAAGAGACCCAGTACTTC. This chain joins TRBV11-1 and TRBJ2-5, with TRBD2 matching over 8 bases. The CDR3 loop spans 16 amino acids. CDR1 is SGHAT and CDR2 is FQDESV in the germline V gene (reference sequence). V was clipped by 5 bases and J by 0 bases; unmatched bases: 8.

The chain carries TRBV6-5 and TRBJ2-2; a possible D gene is TRBD1 (6 bases). V was cut by 6 bases and J by 0 bases, with 14 bases left in between. Germline lookup yields CDR1 MNHEY and CDR2 SVGAGI. This CDR3 comprises 16 residues. Written as DNA, the CDR3 is TGTGCCAGCAGACCCCAGGACAGACCGAACACCGGGGAGCTGTTTTTT. It translates to CASRPQDRPNTGELFF.

V and J are TRBV18 and TRBJ2-1; 7 bases are shared with TRBD1. The V and J ends lost 3 bases and 8 bases, in that order; junction bases with no gene match: 10. This CDR3 comprises 15 residues. Per the germline V gene, CDR1 is KGHSH and CDR2 is LQKENI. The chain's CDR3 is CASSPVRTGGDEQFF. The CDR3 DNA follows: TGTGCCAGCTCACCGGTCCGGACAGGCGGCGATGAGCAGTTCTTC. The variable domain in full, with the rest retrieved from reference TRBV18 and TRBJ2-1, is NAGVMQNPRHLVRRRGQEARLRCSPMKGHSHVYWYRQLPEEGLKFMVYLQKENIIDESGMPKERFSAEFPKEGPSILRIQQVVRGDSAAYFCASSPVRTGGDEQFFGPGTRLTVL.

V is TRBV5-1 and J is TRBJ1-2; TRBD1 matches at 8 bases. The junction had 10 bases not matched to a gene; V was cut back by 7 bases and J by 8 bases. Germline V gives CDR1 SGHRS, CDR2 YFSETQ. This CDR3 has 13 residues. The CDR3 loop reads CASGLDRDRGYTF. CDR3 DNA: TGCGCCAGCGGTTTGGACAGGGATAGGGGCTACACCTTC.

The chain uses TRBV20-1 and TRBJ2-1; 9 bases are shared with TRBD2. The germline V gene encodes CDR1 DFQATT and CDR2 SNEGSKA (reference sequence). With V trimmed by 0 bases and J by 7 bases, 16 bases remained unmatched. This CDR3 spans 18 amino acids. The CDR3 DNA sequence: TGCAGTGCTAGAGATCCTACCATAGGCGGGGGGGCCGCGAATGAGCAGTTCTTC. It encodes CSARDPTIGGGAANEQFF.

The chain couples TRBV9 to TRBJ2-1; TRBD2 aligns across 8 bases. The CDR3 is 18 residues long. Germline V gene data show CDR1 as SGDLS and CDR2 as YYNGEE. The trim removed 2 bases at V and 5 bases at J, leaving 15 bases unmatched. CDR3 coding DNA: TGTGCCAGCAGCGTGGCCACATCCTCCGGGACTAGAAACAATGAGCAGTTCTTC. This sequence encodes CASSVATSSGTRNNEQFF.

J is TRBJ2-1 and V is TRBV12-3 or TRBV12-4; D is possibly TRBD1 (6 bases). The CDR3 has 14 residues. V dropped 5 bases and J dropped 0 bases, with 8 bases sitting between them. The CDR3 protein is CASSQQGSYNEQFF. The CDR3 DNA sequence: TGTGCCAGCAGTCAACAGGGCTCCTACAATGAGCAGTTCTTC.

The chain recombines TRBV7-2 with TRBJ2-7; TRBD1 agrees at 7 bases. CDR3 size: 16 residues. The V segment lost 3 bases and the J segment 0 bases; nucleotides outside the gene matches: 8. Looked up from germline, CDR1 is SGHTA and CDR2 is FQGNSA. CDR3 sequence: CASSFPGQRSSYEQYF. CDR3 nucleotide sequence: TGTGCCAGCAGCTTTCCGGGACAGAGAAGCTCCTACGAGCAGTACTTC.

V usage is TRBV7-2 and J usage is TRBJ2-1; D unclear. Germline V gene sequence: CDR1 SGHTA, CDR2 FQGNSA. The V end was cut by 5 bases, the J end by 8 bases, with 10 bases between. This CDR3 contains 12 residues. The CDR3 loop is CASSIDWDEQFF. In nucleotides, the CDR3 is TGTGCCAGCAGCATTGATTGGGATGAGCAGTTCTTC.

This sequence joins TRBV20-1 and TRBJ2-4, with 9 nucleotides matching TRBD2. Germline lookup yields CDR1 DFQATT and CDR2 SNEGSKA (reference sequence). CDR3 length: 15 amino acids. V lost 6 bases and J lost 9; bases outside the gene matches: 15. CDR3 nucleotide sequence: TGCAGTGCGGGGACTCTAGCGGGGCCCGTCAGCATTCAGTACTTC. As protein: CSAGTLAGPVSIQYF.

The rearrangement uses TRBV20-1 and TRBJ2-5, with D possibly called TRBD1 or TRBD2 (5 bases each). The length of the CDR3 is 12 residues. CDR1 DFQATT and CDR2 SNEGSKA come from the germline V gene (reference sequence). Trimming left V 5 bases short and J 3 bases short, with 10 bases between. CDR3 residues: CSADGTEETQYF. The CDR3 DNA is TGCAGTGCTGACGGGACCGAAGAGACCCAGTACTTC.

This sequence joins TRBV10-3 and TRBJ2-7, with 12 bases that match TRBD2. The germline V gene has CDR1 ENHRY and CDR2 SYGVKD. The J segment lost 7 bases and the V segment lost 10 bases, leaving 11 bases of the junction unmatched. The CDR3 runs to 14 residues. Here the CDR3 DNA reads TGTGCCAGTAGGACTAGCGGGGCAGACAATGAGCAGTACTTC. Translating it yields CASRTSGADNEQYF.

J is TRBJ2-7 and V is TRBV9; D is uncertain. Trimming pared 0 bases from V and 3 bases from J, leaving 7 bases between. The germline CDR1 and CDR2 sequences are SGDLS and YYNGEE. The CDR3 has 13 residues. The CDR3 protein is CASSVENFYEQYF. In DNA form, the CDR3 reads TGTGCCAGCAGCGTAGAGAATTTCTACGAGCAGTACTTC.

This clonotype came up once. The chain couples TRBV9 to TRBJ2-2, with TRBD2 matching over 9 bases. CDR3 length equals 17 residues. Losses at the gene ends were 2 bases for V and 6 bases for J; bases not matched to a gene: 11. Germline loops: CDR1 SGDLS, CDR2 YYNGEE. The CDR3 bases are TGTGCCAGCAGCGTGAATGGCGGGGGGGCTATGGCCGGGGAGCTGTTTTTT. As protein: CASSVNGGGAMAGELFF.

V is TRBV7-9 and J is TRBJ1-2; D call uncertain. V lost 3 bases and J 4 bases, leaving 12 bases between the germline ends. The CDR3 consists of 14 residues. Germline V CDR1 and CDR2: SEHNR, FQNEAQ (reference sequence). CDR3 DNA sequence: TGTGCCAGCAGCTTGCGTAGGGAGACCTATGGCTACACCTTC. It specifies CASSLRRETYGYTF.

The chain carries TRBV6-2 or TRBV6-3 and TRBJ1-5; 8 positions match TRBD1. Germline CDR1 MNHEY, CDR2 SVGEGT. The CDR3 has 15 amino acids. Losses at the gene ends were 6 bases for V and 6 bases for J; bases not matched to a gene: 10. Here the CDR3 DNA reads TGTGCCAGCAGACTTCAGGGGGCGCATGCTCAGCCCCAGCATTTT. Its translation: CASRLQGAHAQPQHF.

This chain links TRBV27 with TRBJ2-1; TRBD1 matches 10 bases. The CDR3 is 13 residues long. Trimming cost V 3 bases and J 9 bases; bases outside gene matches: 2. Germline loops: CDR1 MNHEY, CDR2 SMNVEV (reference sequence). The DNA of the CDR3 is TGTGCCAGCAGTTTGGGACAGGGGAGTGAGCAGTTCTTC. This gives the protein CASSLGQGSEQFF.

The rearrangement uses TRBV12-3 or TRBV12-4 and TRBJ1-2; no definite D call. Trimming cost V 7 bases and J 3 bases, with 9 bases left between them. The CDR3 has 12 residues. CDR3 loop: CASKTDHYGYTF. The CDR3 DNA sequence: TGTGCCAGCAAGACTGACCACTATGGCTACACCTTC.